This TCR beta chain stems from a study of blood T cell repertoires in COVID-19. Study at large: In each case, the material was cDNA or gDNA derived from T cells, B-cell-depleted T cells, or PBMCs.

Per the original data handling: Quantification of nucleated cells was approximated via reference gene primer amplification. The assay was immunoSEQ multiplex PCR, and TCRdb's table has in-frame clones only and misses some. For V, J and clone size, that table is used; D and trimming come from the DNA. This table has 30,000 or so clones, approximately 83% appearing once. Sequenced material: peripheral blood. The TCR was taken from a man in his forties or fifties with acute or convalescent COVID-19.

The CDR3: CASSQGRPGGFSSGNTIYF. CDR3 nucleotides: TGCGCCAGCAGCCAAGGACGACCAGGGGGGTTTTCCTCTGGAAACACCATATATTTT. The gene calls are TRBV4-1 and TRBJ1-3; 7 positions agree with TRBD1. Germline trimming cut 1 base from V and 0 bases from J; bases unmatched to any gene: 12. The CDR3 has 19 residues. Germline-derived CDR1 and CDR2 are MGHRA and YSYEKL.